The 22 T cell receptor beta chains listed next were all sequenced from one sample in a study of cytomegalovirus exposure and HLA in healthy donors. PCR involved 60 Vbeta and 13 Jbeta primers. TCRdb keeps only in-frame clones here, not all; method: immunoSEQ multiplex PCR. This table has about 160,000 clones, roughly 82% appearing once. Sequenced input: PBMCs. The receptors here all came from a girl aged 10 to 17 in good health and CMV-seropositive.

The rearrangement joins TRBV2 to TRBJ2-5; D ambiguous. CDR3 length: 15 amino acids. V lost 0 bases to trimming and J lost 2 bases, with 10 bases between them. CDR1 is SNHLY and CDR2 is FYNNEI in the germline V gene. The CDR3 DNA follows: TGTGCCAGCAGTGAAGCGCGTCTCGGGCAAGAGACCCAGTACTTC. The encoded protein is CASSEARLGQETQYF.

V usage is TRBV10-2 and J usage is TRBJ1-2, with 7 bases that match TRBD1. The germline CDR1 and CDR2 sequences are WSHSY and SAAADI. The length of the CDR3 is 14 residues. The V and J ends lost 6 bases and 4 bases, in that order; junction bases with no gene match: 8. In nucleotides, the CDR3 is TGCGCCAGCAGCGCAGACAGGGCATCCTATGGCTACACCTTC. Translation: CASSADRASYGYTF.

The gene calls are TRBV7-9 and TRBJ2-2; TRBD1 matches 11 bases. V lost 2 bases and J lost 4; bases outside the gene matches: 9. Germline-derived CDR1 and CDR2 are SEHNR and FQNEAQ (reference sequence). The CDR3 totals 18 residues. The CDR3 DNA reads TGTGCCAGCAGCTTACTATTCCGGGACAGGGGGAGCACCGGGGAGCTGTTTTTT. Residues: CASSLLFRDRGSTGELFF.

The chain's CDR3 is CASSYEGLGYGYTF. In DNA, the CDR3 is TGTGCCAGCAGTTACGAAGGTCTAGGCTATGGCTACACCTTC. The chain joins TRBV6-5 to TRBJ1-2; no reliable D call. The germline gives CDR1 MNHEY, CDR2 SVGAGI. With 2 bases removed from V and 4 bases from J, the gap between germline ends came to 11 bases. The CDR3 contains 14 residues.

The V and J genes are TRBV7-9 and TRBJ2-1, with D possibly matching TRBD2 (5 bases). V lost 3 bases, J lost 4 bases, and 19 bases lay in between. The CDR3 length is 17 residues. Germline loops: CDR1 SEHNR, CDR2 FQNEAQ (reference sequence). CDR3 loop: CASSFSAGPRLYNEQFF. CDR3 bases: TGTGCCAGCAGCTTTAGCGCCGGGCCTCGACTTTACAATGAGCAGTTCTTC.

This sequence joins TRBV11-1 and TRBJ1-1, with D perhaps TRBD1 (5 bases). There are 14 residues in the CDR3. V shed 1 base and J shed 4 bases, with 10 bases lying between them. The germline V gene encodes CDR1 SGHAT and CDR2 FQDESV (reference sequence). The DNA for the CDR3 is TGTGCCAGCAGCTTAGACCAGGGTGGCACTGAAGCTTTCTTT. It encodes CASSLDQGGTEAFF.

This clone has more than one count but fewer than ten. The chain couples TRBV18 to TRBJ2-7, with a weak D call TRBD1 (6 bases). The V and J ends lost 3 bases and 7 bases respectively, with 13 bases between them. Germline CDR1 and CDR2: KGHSH and LQKENI. The CDR3 is made up of 13 amino acids. The CDR3 coding sequence is TGTGCCAGCTCACCCCAGGGGCGGTTGGAGCAGTACTTC. Translated, it gives CASSPQGRLEQYF.

This clone has just one count. The chain joins TRBV7-8 to TRBJ1-5; a possible D gene is TRBD1 (6 bases). Trimming cost V 1 base and J 4 bases, with 11 bases left between them. Germline CDR1 and CDR2: SGHVS and FQNEAQ. The CDR3 loop spans 15 amino acids. The DNA of the CDR3 is TGTGCCAGCAGCTTAGACAGGCAGGGGAATCAGCCCCAGCATTTT. Its protein is CASSLDRQGNQPQHF.

This chain joins TRBV6-1 and TRBJ2-3; maybe TRBD1 (5 bases). V lost 7 bases, J lost 7 bases, and 15 bases lay in between. Germline V gene sequence: CDR1 MNHNS, CDR2 SASEGT. The CDR3 extends over 13 amino acids. The CDR3 DNA is TGTGCCAGCACAGACAGCTACTCGAATACGCAGTATTTT. Its translation: CASTDSYSNTQYF.

J is TRBJ2-7 and V is TRBV5-6, with TRBD1 as a possible D gene (5 bases). The germline gives CDR1 SGHDT, CDR2 YYEEEE. The CDR3 is 14 residues long. With 1 base removed from V and 5 bases from J, the gap between germline ends came to 13 bases. For the CDR3, the DNA is TGTGCCAGCAGCTTGTCAGGGAAGTGGCACGAGCAGTACTTC. It encodes CASSLSGKWHEQYF.

This rearrangement joins TRBV27 to TRBJ1-1, with D uncertain. Trimming removed 5 bases from V and 0 bases from J, with 7 bases in between. Germline-derived CDR1 and CDR2 are MNHEY and SMNVEV (reference sequence). There are 13 residues in the CDR3. The CDR3 is CASSLTVNTEAFF. The CDR3 DNA sequence: TGTGCCAGCAGTCTCACGGTGAACACTGAAGCTTTCTTT.

The chain joins TRBV7-2 to TRBJ2-7; TRBD2 might be the D (5 bases). Trimming took 3 bases from V and 5 from J, leaving 8 bases between them. Germline loops: CDR1 SGHTA, CDR2 FQGNSA. The CDR3 is made up of 12 amino acids. CDR3 nucleotides: TGTGCCAGCAGCTTTTACGGGAACGAGCAGTACTTC. This encodes CASSFYGNEQYF.

This rearrangement joins TRBV5-4 to TRBJ2-2; the match to TRBD2 covers 7 bases. The J segment lost 1 base and the V segment lost 9 bases, leaving 12 bases of the junction unmatched. The CDR3 is made up of 16 amino acids. Germline assignment: CDR1 SGHNT and CDR2 YYREEE (reference sequence). The CDR3 sequence is CATLGRGSLNTGELFF. The CDR3 nucleotides read TGTGCCACCTTGGGGAGGGGCTCCCTGAACACCGGGGAGCTGTTTTTT.

The chain uses TRBV5-4 and TRBJ2-3, with 9 bases matching TRBD1. CDR3 size: 14 residues. Germline CDR1 and CDR2: SGHNT and YYREEE (reference sequence). V lost 6 bases to trimming and J lost 4 bases; unmatched junction nucleotides: 6. The DNA for the CDR3 is TGTGCCAGCAATACCGGGACAGGGCCAGATACGCAGTATTTT. This sequence encodes CASNTGTGPDTQYF.

The J gene is TRBJ2-2, the V gene TRBV5-1; D possibly corresponds to TRBD1 (5 bases). The CDR3 consists of 13 residues. Per the germline V gene, CDR1 is SGHRS and CDR2 is YFSETQ. V shed 4 bases and J shed 6 bases, with 10 bases lying between them. The CDR3 bases are TGCGCCAGCAGCGCAGGACACCCCGGGGAGCTGTTTTTT. Protein product: CASSAGHPGELFF.

This chain uses TRBV28 with TRBJ1-2; D unresolved. This CDR3 has 14 residues. Germline V CDR1 and CDR2: MDHEN, SYDVKM. The ends were cut back, 6 bases at V and 4 bases at J, with 15 bases in the middle. The CDR3 here is CASRNREGSYGYTF. The CDR3 bases are TGTGCCAGCAGGAACCGGGAGGGTAGCTATGGCTACACCTTC.

The rearrangement links TRBV4-1 to TRBJ1-2, with TRBD1 as a possible D gene (6 bases). With 3 bases removed from V and 4 bases from J, the gap between germline ends came to 15 bases. This CDR3 comprises 15 residues. CDR1 is MGHRA and CDR2 is YSYEKL in the germline V gene. CDR3 sequence: CASSHSTGSGYGYTF. For the CDR3, the DNA is TGCGCCAGCAGCCACAGTACAGGGTCGGGCTATGGCTACACCTTC.

This sequence joins TRBV5-1 and TRBJ2-4, with 9 bases that match TRBD2. Germline CDR1 SGHRS, CDR2 YFSETQ. Trimming removed 4 bases from V and 6 bases from J; junction bases left unmatched: 5. The CDR3 sequence is 14 residues long. The CDR3: CASSDGTSRNIQYF. CDR3 sequence (DNA): TGCGCCAGCAGCGATGGGACTAGCAGAAACATTCAGTACTTC.

The chain recombines TRBV29-1 with TRBJ2-7; the D gene is possibly TRBD1 (6 bases). Trimming shortened V by 2 bases and J by 1 base, and 9 bases separated the two germline ends. Germline CDR1 SQVTM, CDR2 ANQGSEA. The CDR3 is 13 amino acids. DNA of the CDR3: TGCAGCGTTGAATGGGGGACATCCTACGAGCAGTACTTC. This encodes CSVEWGTSYEQYF.

This clone occurred a few times. The chain is built from TRBV9 and TRBJ1-2; 7 bases match TRBD1. Unmatched junction bases numbered 3, after V lost 1 base and J lost 3 bases. The CDR3 totals 14 residues. CDR1 and CDR2 from the germline V gene are SGDLS and YYNGEE. For the CDR3, the DNA is TGTGCCAGCAGCGTATCGACAGGGTACTATGGCTACACCTTC. Translation gives CASSVSTGYYGYTF.

This chain connects TRBV5-1 to TRBJ1-4, with 10 bases fitting TRBD1. Germline V gene lookup returns CDR1 SGHRS and CDR2 YFSETQ. With V trimmed by 6 bases and J by 6 bases, 5 bases remained unmatched. This CDR3 region has 14 residues. The CDR3 loop is CASKLGTGDEKLFF. Written as DNA, the CDR3 is TGCGCCAGCAAGCTCGGGACAGGGGATGAAAAACTGTTTTTT.

The chain links TRBV6-1 to TRBJ2-1, with 7 bases lining up with TRBD1. Unmatched junction bases numbered 5, after V lost 4 bases and J lost 2 bases. The germline gives CDR1 MNHNS, CDR2 SASEGT. The CDR3 length is 15 residues. CDR3 residues: CASSGRQGPYNEQFF. The DNA of the CDR3 is TGTGCCAGCAGTGGACGACAGGGCCCCTACAATGAGCAGTTCTTC.